This T cell receptor beta chain appears in the sequencing data of a study of T cells in Graves' hyperthyroidism and ophthalmopathy. Study conclusions and caveats: Onset of ophthalmopathy came a median approximately 6.9 months after the model predicted it. The majority of expanded thyroid clonotypes above 0.001 also appeared in blood.

This clonotype was observed at least ten times. The antigen is undetermined. Amplified regions were TCR beta CDR3 sequences from RNA transcripts. TCR CDR3 underwent first-round RT-PCR with the HTBI primer set. TCRdb redid the calling of the multiplex PCR reads with MiXCR, one entry per CDR3 protein. Of 400,000 to 550,000 distinct CDR3 sequences in the sample, 24% were seen once. Those patients with uncontrolled infection, other autoimmune disease, pregnancy or lactation were excluded. Clinical symptoms, serum thyroxine and TRAb, thyroid ultrasound and orbital computed tomography together formed the diagnostic basis. J gave up 6 bases and V 4 bases, and 6 bases lay outside the gene matches. Germline CDR1 and CDR2: SGHVS and FQNEAQ. The CDR3 contains 13 residues.

The chain has TRBV7-8 and TRBJ2-7, with TRBD1 matching 7 bases. The sequence was collected from a woman in her 30s with Graves' ophthalmopathy. Sequencing used blood. The CDR3 loop is CASSSNRGLEQYF. CDR3 coding DNA: TGTGCCAGCAGCTCTAACAGGGGTCTCGAGCAGTACTTC.